One and the same sample provided the 22 T cell receptor beta chains below, sequenced in a study of molecular identifiers for immune sequencing clone quantification. TCRdb re-analysed the PCR reads in MiXCR, keeping a single row per CDR3 protein. The table has just under 650,000 distinct CDR3 sequences, about 20% seen once. The sequenced material came from naive CD8+ T cells from blood, with Jurkat cell RNA spiked in. The subset is: FACS-sorted CD8+CD4-CCR7+CD45RA+ naive T cells. The receptor source for this set is a human donor in good health. Some libraries in this study had Jurkat cell RNA spiked in.

The J gene is TRBJ2-1, the V gene TRBV20-1, with 12 nucleotides matching TRBD2. CDR3 length equals 15 residues. CDR1 is DFQATT and CDR2 is SNEGSKA in the germline V gene (reference sequence). V was clipped by 5 bases and J by 7 bases; unmatched bases: 9. The CDR3 sequence is CSADSGLAGLNEQFF. DNA of the CDR3: TGCAGTGCTGACTCAGGACTAGCGGGATTAAATGAGCAGTTCTTC.

This clonotype was counted many times. The gene calls are TRBV19 and TRBJ1-3, with TRBD1 as a possible D gene (5 bases). From germline, CDR1 is LNHDA and CDR2 SQIVND (reference sequence). The V gene lost 9 bases and the J gene lost 1 base, with 13 bases spanning the gap. The CDR3 length is 14 residues. Here the CDR3 DNA reads TGTGCCAGCAGCCAGACAGCTTCTGGAAACACCATATATTTT. Its protein product is CASSQTASGNTIYF. Filled out from reference TRBV19 and TRBJ1-3, the complete variable domain reads DGGITQSPKYLFRKEGQNVTLSCEQNLNHDAMYWYRQDPGQGLRLIYYSQIVNDFQKGDIAEGYSVSREKKESFPLTVTSAQKNPTAFYLCASSQTASGNTIYFGEGSWLTVV.

Note on this clonotype: A read error is possible here, since a much larger clone lies one base away. The V and J genes are TRBV2 and TRBJ2-1; the match to TRBD1 covers 8 bases. CDR1 and CDR2 (germline): SNHLY, FYNNEI. The CDR3 extends over 14 amino acids. The CDR3, as DNA: TGTGCCAGCAGCGCAGGGGGCTCCTACAATGAGCAGCTCTTC. This gives the protein CASSAGGSYNEQLF. Complete variable domain (other parts from reference TRBV2 and TRBJ2-1): EPEVTQTPSHQVTQMGQEVILRCVPISNHLYFYWYRQILGQKVEFLVSFYNNEISEKSEIFDDQFSVERPDGSNFTLKIRSTKLEDSAMYFCASSAGGSYNEQLFGPGTRLTVL.

This clonotype has ten or more counts. The J gene is TRBJ1-5, the V gene TRBV27, with 10 positions matching TRBD1. Looked up from germline, CDR1 is MNHEY and CDR2 is SMNVEV (reference sequence). The J segment lost 0 bases and the V segment lost 8 bases, leaving 7 bases of the junction unmatched. The CDR3 spans 16 residues. The CDR3 is CASRGTGAYSNQPQHF. The CDR3 bases are TGTGCCAGCCGCGGGACAGGGGCTTATAGCAATCAGCCCCAGCATTTT.

The DNA of the CDR3 is TGCAGTGCCAAACACAGGGGGCCCTACTACGAGCAGTACTTC. It is translated as CSAKHRGPYYEQYF. This chain connects TRBV20-1 to TRBJ2-7; 9 nucleotides line up with TRBD1. CDR3 length: 14 residues. CDR1 is DFQATT, CDR2 SNEGSKA, per germline (reference sequence). The trim removed 6 bases at V and 3 bases at J, leaving 9 bases unmatched.

Many counts were recorded for this clonotype. The genes are TRBV7-2 and TRBJ1-5; 9 bases line up with TRBD1. There are 14 residues in the CDR3. Germline V gene lookup returns CDR1 SGHTA and CDR2 FQGNSA. V lost 5 bases, J lost 6 bases, and 5 bases stayed unmatched. The CDR3 sequence: CASSENRGRQPQHF. As DNA, the CDR3 is TGTGCCAGCAGCGAAAACAGGGGGCGTCAGCCCCAGCATTTT.

This clonotype has a count of ten or more. The chain has TRBV12-3 or TRBV12-4 and TRBJ1-5; no clear D. V was shortened by 3 bases and J by 4 bases, with 10 bases between the two germline ends. This CDR3 contains 14 residues. The CDR3 loop is CASSFVGKNQPQHF. In DNA, the CDR3 is TGTGCCAGCAGTTTTGTAGGTAAAAATCAGCCCCAGCATTTT.

This clonotype turned up a few times. This sequence joins TRBV6-2 or TRBV6-3 and TRBJ2-7; D is possibly TRBD1 (6 bases). The germline gives CDR1 MNHEY, CDR2 SVGEGT. The length of the CDR3 is 11 residues. The germline V and J ends were trimmed by 10 bases and 4 bases, with 11 bases remaining between them. This CDR3 is CATRTAYEQYF. DNA of the CDR3: TGTGCCACCAGGACAGCTTACGAGCAGTACTTC.

About this clonotype itself: The conserved closing phenylalanine or tryptophan is absent in this CDR3, likely reflecting a read error. The rearrangement joins TRBV7-2 to TRBJ2-4; 8 nucleotides agree with TRBD1. CDR1 and CDR2 from the germline V gene are SGHTA and FQGNSA. After removal of 5 bases from V and 0 bases from J, the junction contained 6 bases not matched to a gene. The CDR3 is 16 residues long. Here the CDR3 DNA reads TGTGCCAGCAGCGGGGGACAGGTGCCAGCCAAAAACATTCAGTACCTC. Translating it yields CASSGGQVPAKNIQYL.

The table lists this clonotype with a few counts. The V call is TRBV3-2, the J call TRBJ2-1; the D call of TRBD1 is as the table states it, not checked on the DNA. TRBV3-2 is a pseudogene segment. CDR3 length equals 13 residues. The CDR3 spells CASSPRDWDEQFF. In DNA, the CDR3 is TGTGCCAGCAGCCCGAGGGACTGGGATGAGCAGTTCTTC.

This clonotype was counted a few times. CDR3 bases: TGTGCCAGCAGTTACCCACCGGCAGGGGACTACGAGCAGTACTTC. It yields the protein CASSYPPAGDYEQYF. This rearrangement joins TRBV6-2 or TRBV6-3 to TRBJ2-7; D perhaps matches TRBD1 (6 bases). Germline V gene lookup returns CDR1 MNHEY and CDR2 SVGEGT. This CDR3 spans 15 amino acids. V was cut by 2 bases and J by 3 bases, with 14 bases left in between.

Many counts were recorded for this clonotype. CDR3: CASNTGAGELFF. CDR3 bases: TGTGCCAGCAACACAGGGGCCGGGGAGCTGTTTTTT. The rearrangement joins TRBV28 to TRBJ2-2, with 7 positions matching TRBD1. V lost 7 bases to trimming and J lost 6 bases; unmatched junction nucleotides: 2. CDR1 and CDR2 from the germline V gene are MDHEN and SYDVKM. The CDR3 contains 12 residues.

In this sample, this clonotype turned up many times. The chain recombines TRBV28 with TRBJ1-1; D remains ambiguous. Germline V CDR1 and CDR2: MDHEN, SYDVKM. This CDR3 contains 15 residues. V gave up 6 bases and J gave up 4 bases, with 18 bases separating them. The CDR3 spells CASRGWGEGTTEAFF. DNA for the CDR3: TGTGCCAGCAGGGGGTGGGGTGAGGGAACCACTGAAGCTTTCTTT.

This clonotype was counted only a few times. The chain is built from TRBV6-2 or TRBV6-3 and TRBJ1-6, with a tentative D call TRBD1 (5 bases). Germline V gene lookup returns CDR1 MNHEY and CDR2 SVGEGT. The CDR3 length is 16 residues. The V end was cut by 4 bases, the J end by 1 base, with 11 bases between. The CDR3 nucleotides are TGTGCCAGCAGTTGGGGCCACGGATCCTATAATTCACCCCTCCACTTT. Its protein product is CASSWGHGSYNSPLHF.

A word on this clonotype: A read error may be the cause here, since a much bigger clone is one base away. The chain joins TRBV7-9 to TRBJ1-4, with D unclear. Germline values: CDR1 SEHNR, CDR2 FQNEAQ (reference sequence). CDR3 length equals 12 residues. CDR3 amino acids: CAGSDDKLELFF. The CDR3 DNA follows: TGTGCCGGCAGCGACGACAAGCTGGAACTGTTTTTT.

This clonotype showed up many times. The V gene is TRBV6-5, the J gene TRBJ1-5, with a tentative D call TRBD1 (6 bases). Looked up from germline, CDR1 is MNHEY and CDR2 is SVGAGI. The CDR3 is 13 residues long. V dropped 0 bases and J dropped 6 bases, with 6 bases sitting between them. For the CDR3, the DNA is TGTGCCAGCAGTTACTCGGGGGCTCAGCCCCAGCATTTT. This sequence encodes CASSYSGAQPQHF.

This clonotype was recorded at least ten times. The V call is TRBV6-1, the J call TRBJ2-3; tentatively, D is TRBD2 (6 bases). CDR1 and CDR2 (germline): MNHNS, SASEGT. The CDR3 totals 16 residues. Trimming cost V 0 bases and J 0 bases, with 10 bases left between them. The CDR3, as DNA: TGTGCCAGCAGTGAAGCGCCCCGGGAGAGCACAGATACGCAGTATTTT. Protein: CASSEAPRESTDTQYF.

This clonotype was seen more than once but under ten times. The junction and the germline gene differ at one end; a read error may be behind it. The chain combines TRBV30 with TRBJ2-7; 7 bases match TRBD2. The CDR3 has 14 amino acids. Germline V gives CDR1 GTSNPN, CDR2 SVGIG (reference sequence). CDR3 sequence (DNA): TGTGCCTGGAGTGGACCGACTAGCTCCTACGGGCAGTACTTC. Translation: CAWSGPTSSYGQYF.

Here the CDR3 reads CASSPSVGDRFNEQFF. The CDR3 nucleotides read TGTGCCAGCAGCCCCTCGGTCGGGGACAGGTTCAATGAGCAGTTCTTC. The gene calls are TRBV7-6 and TRBJ2-1; the match to TRBD1 covers 8 bases. CDR3 size: 16 residues. J was trimmed by 6 bases and V by 5 bases; bases with no gene match: 12. Germline V lookup: CDR1 SGHVS, CDR2 FNYEAQ.

Comment on this clonotype: A junction boundary mismatches the germline segment, possibly from a read error. J is TRBJ2-2 and V is TRBV13, with a tentative D call TRBD2 (5 bases). The CDR3 is made up of 14 amino acids. The germline CDR1 and CDR2 sequences are PRHDT and FYEKMQ (reference sequence). The CDR3 spells CASSLGRNTGELLF. In DNA form, the CDR3 reads TGTGCCAGCAGCTTAGGCAGGAACACCGGGGAGCTGCTTTTT.

This clonotype was seen only once. This may stem from a read error, because a much larger clone lies one nucleotide away. Because it lacks the conserved phenylalanine or tryptophan at the end, this CDR3 is likely a read error. The V and J genes are TRBV6-6 and TRBJ2-5, with 9 positions matching TRBD2. This CDR3 region has 18 residues. CDR1 is MNHNY and CDR2 is SVGAGI in the germline V gene (reference sequence). After removal of 5 bases from V and 1 base from J, the junction contained 14 bases not matched to a gene. DNA for the CDR3: TGTGCCAGCAGTATCCCCGTCGGCGGGAGGGCCCTCCAAGAGACCCAGTACTAC. Translation gives CASSIPVGGRALQETQYY.

Regarding this clonotype: This may stem from a read error, because a much larger clone lies one nucleotide away. This sequence joins TRBV29-1 and TRBJ2-7, with 7 nucleotides matching TRBD1. Germline loops: CDR1 SQVTM, CDR2 ANQGSEA. The CDR3 extends over 13 amino acids. The CDR3 loop is CGVFGDSSYEQYF. The DNA for the CDR3 is TGCGGCGTCTTTGGGGACAGTTCCTACGAGCAGTACTTC.